Listed below are T cell receptor beta chains from one sample, sequenced in a study of cytomegalovirus exposure and HLA in healthy donors. The table came from immunoSEQ multiplex PCR; TCRdb's copy has only in-frame clones and leaves some out. The sample carries around 180,000 clones, 70% to 80% recorded once. Sample: PBMCs. These receptors were obtained from a woman in her fifties or sixties in good health and CMV-seronegative. CDR3s include the opening cysteine and the closing phenylalanine or tryptophan. The D gene is left open where the match is weak. Clone size is stated in some rows and not others, as once, few, many or a class when expanded.

v_gene	d_gene	abundance	j_gene	CDR3aa	CDR3nt
TRBV28	NA	NA	TRBJ2-7	CASRIRSPTYEQYF	TGTGCCAGCAGGATCCGGTCCCCCACCTACGAGCAGTACTTC
TRBV6-6	NA	NA	TRBJ1-1	CASSDSKYTEAFF	TGTGCCAGCAGCGACAGTAAGTACACTGAAGCTTTCTTT
TRBV7-9	TRBD1	NA	TRBJ1-6	CASRWTGTNSPLHF	TGTGCCAGCAGGTGGACAGGGACTAATTCACCCCTCCACTTT
TRBV6-5	TRBD1	NA	TRBJ2-1	CASTAGTGYYNEQFF	TGTGCCAGCACCGCCGGGACAGGATACTACAATGAGCAGTTCTTC
TRBV4-3	NA	NA	TRBJ2-1	CASSQEGRGPYNEQFF	TGCGCCAGCAGCCAAGAAGGGCGGGGGCCCTACAATGAGCAGTTCTTC
TRBV29-1	NA	few	TRBJ1-2	CSVEGGGYGYTF	TGCAGCGTTGAAGGGGGCGGCTATGGCTACACCTTC
TRBV7-3	TRBD2	NA	TRBJ2-1	CASSPDWVGRGDEQFF	TGTGCCAGCAGCCCGGATTGGGTAGGGAGGGGAGATGAGCAGTTCTTC
TRBV9	TRBD1	NA	TRBJ1-2	CASRRQGAANYGYTF	TGTGCCAGCCGCAGACAGGGTGCAGCTAACTATGGCTACACCTTC
TRBV9	NA	NA	TRBJ1-2	CASSVSHPGVGYGYTF	TGTGCCAGCAGCGTATCCCACCCCGGGGTTGGCTATGGCTACACCTTC
TRBV27	NA	NA	TRBJ1-2	CASSLSNGGRNYGYTF	TGTGCCAGCAGTTTATCGAATGGCGGAAGGAACTATGGCTACACCTTC
TRBV7-2	TRBD1	NA	TRBJ2-7	CASSLTGTGISYEQYF	TGTGCCAGCAGCTTGACGGGGACAGGCATCTCCTACGAGCAGTACTTC
TRBV12-5	TRBD1	NA	TRBJ2-3	CASGLGQGKDTQYF	TGTGCTAGTGGTTTGGGACAGGGGAAAGATACGCAGTATTTT
TRBV15	NA	NA	TRBJ2-3	CATSRDLGSGATDTQYF	TGTGCCACCAGCAGAGATCTCGGAAGCGGCGCAACAGATACGCAGTATTTT
TRBV15	TRBD1	once	TRBJ2-1	CATSRNRGSHNEQFF	TGTGCCACCAGCAGAAACAGGGGGTCCCACAATGAGCAGTTCTTC
TRBV7-2	TRBD2	NA	TRBJ2-2	CASSLTSGGAIGELFF	TGTGCCAGCAGCCTTACTAGCGGGGGGGCCATCGGGGAGCTGTTTTTT
TRBV7-6	NA	NA	TRBJ2-7	CASSLSAGYYEQYF	TGTGCCAGCAGCTTAAGCGCTGGATACTACGAGCAGTACTTC
TRBV5-4	NA	few	TRBJ1-1	CASSLAGGLNTEAFF	TGTGCCAGCAGCTTGGCCGGGGGGCTGAACACTGAAGCTTTCTTT
TRBV6-6	NA	NA	TRBJ2-5	CASLLAETQYF	TGTGCCAGTCTTTTAGCAGAGACCCAGTACTTC
TRBV11-1	TRBD1	NA	TRBJ1-1	CASSPVGQGANTEAFF	TGTGCCAGCAGCCCCGTGGGACAGGGCGCGAACACTGAAGCTTTCTTT
TRBV4-1	NA	few	TRBJ1-1	CASSPIWGTGRKDEAFF	TGCGCCAGCAGTCCTATTTGGGGAACAGGGCGTAAGGATGAAGCTTTCTTT
TRBV14	TRBD2	once	TRBJ2-1	CASSITPSLVSSGRGDEQFF	TGTGCCAGCAGCATAACCCCTTCCCTGGTGTCTAGCGGGAGGGGGGATGAGCAGTTCTTC
TRBV15	NA	once	TRBJ1-1	CATSSKRGNTEAFF	TGTGCCACCAGCAGTAAACGAGGGAACACTGAAGCTTTCTTT
TRBV5-4	TRBD1	NA	TRBJ1-2	CASTNTPGTVYGYTF	TGTGCCAGCACTAATACTCCCGGGACAGTCTATGGCTACACCTTC
TRBV10-3	TRBD1	NA	TRBJ2-7	CAIREPGQGLSYEQYF	TGTGCCATCAGGGAACCGGGACAGGGTTTATCCTACGAGCAGTACTTC
TRBV7-9	NA	once	TRBJ1-4	CASSLARDFGNEKLFF	NA
TRBV7-9	NA	NA	TRBJ1-2	CASSFSWRGIYGYTF	TGTGCCAGCAGCTTTAGTTGGCGGGGGATCTATGGCTACACCTTC
TRBV10-3	NA	few	TRBJ2-1	CAITPRASSYNEQFF	TGTGCCATCACTCCCAGGGCCAGCTCCTACAATGAGCAGTTCTTC
TRBV5-1	TRBD2	NA	TRBJ2-7	CASTAGLAGGRSSYEQYF	TGCGCCAGCACCGCGGGACTAGCGGGGGGCCGGAGCTCCTACGAGCAGTACTTC
TRBV5-8	NA	NA	TRBJ1-4	CASSRGQSGFEKLFF	TGTGCCAGCAGCCGCGGACAGTCCGGGTTTGAAAAACTGTTTTTT
TRBV20-1	NA	NA	TRBJ2-3	CSAAVTDTQYF	TGCAGTGCTGCAGTCACAGATACGCAGTATTTT
TRBV7-9	NA	NA	TRBJ1-1	CASGTGSNTEAFF	TGTGCGTCTGGTACAGGGTCGAACACTGAAGCTTTCTTT
TRBV29-1	TRBD1	NA	TRBJ2-7	CSVEGGQGGPYEQYF	TGCAGCGTTGAGGGCGGACAGGGGGGTCCCTACGAGCAGTACTTC
TRBV28	NA	NA	TRBJ1-6	CASSFMPQGTSPLHF	TGTGCCAGCAGTTTCATGCCCCAGGGAACCTCACCCCTCCACTTT
TRBV6-5	TRBD2	NA	TRBJ2-2	CASGLGGTGGGELFF	TGTGCCAGCGGTTTGGGCGGGACGGGAGGCGGGGAGCTGTTTTTT
TRBV19	NA	NA	TRBJ1-1	CASHRTGITEAFF	TGTGCCAGTCACCGAACAGGGATCACTGAAGCTTTCTTT